This TCR beta chain was recorded in a study of T cell responses to AZD1222 COVID-19 vaccine (dated by TCRdb to the early 2020s). For the study in its entirety: A total of under 250 trial participants underwent TCR sequencing, of whom roughly 210 had received two doses of AZD1222 and around 25 had received two doses of the MenACWY control vaccine. Trial participants were enrolled into age subgroups of 18-55, 56-69 and 70-plus years, which contained 148, 28 and 57 TCR-sequenced participants, respectively. Broader findings and caveats from the paper: In the small 56-69-year group, the increase in depth fell short of significance, most likely because of low power. Participants were mostly white British, with more females than males. The authors suggested clonal diversity may have been underestimated. Because no samples from the day 14 peak response were available, repertoires could be characterized only after the peak T cell response. Vaccine-associated CD4 TCRs spanned the whole spike protein, with dominant responses in regions 160-218 and 743-854. Conclusions about previously exposed vaccinees are limited because only six or seven AZD1222 recipients were SARS-CoV-2 seropositive at baseline. Epitopes outside the regions mutated in the B.1.351 and B.1.1.7 variants were reportedly recognized by nearly half of the unique spike-specific TCRs. After two AZD1222 doses, spike-specific TCR breadth and depth were significantly higher than at day 0 and than in MenACWY recipients.

Per the publication, the time point label means: about 28 days (+/-7) after the second vaccine dose. AZD1222 recipients whose second dose came at about 4 weeks and those whose second dose came at about 12 weeks were combined into one group, since spike-specific TCR depth and breadth did not differ between the two schedules. The vaccinee samples were drawn from two UK trials, COV001 and COV002, one of which was a single-blind randomized controlled phase 2/3 trial testing AZD1222 (ChAdOx1 nCoV-19) in healthy adults. Trial participant PBMC samples were collected at day 0 and day 28 after the second dose for TCRbeta chain sequencing. To note about this clone: The specificity of this receptor is unknown. There are no base qualities to consult, and no much larger clone falls within one base.

The CDR3 regions of human TCRbeta chains were subjected to immunosequencing. In the paper's pipeline: TCRs in the repertoires were matched against a reference library of SARS-CoV-2-specific TCRs that had been generated with the MIRA antigen-specificity platform. Breadth was defined as the fraction of unique TCRs that were SARS-CoV-2-associated. Depth was defined as the fraction of total T cells that were SARS-CoV-2-associated. Using the MIRA data, each spike-specific TCR was mapped to the spike region that the TCR reacts to and placed in a CD4 or CD8 class. Log10-transformed breadth and depth values were compared by one-way ANOVA with Sidak's multiple comparisons tests. The source is immuneACCESS, and TCRdb retained only in-frame sequences with V and J called. Part of the clones is not carried over; for the studies checked, unresolved V genes explain less than half of this, and the remainder is unexplained. That table supplies the V and J calls and clone size; D and trimming were determined from the DNA. The sample records 150,000 to 250,000 clones, around 93% of which are singletons. The top ten hold more than 0.8% of the sample.

This clonotype was obtained from an adult who received the AZD1222 COVID-19 vaccine. The specimen was peripheral blood, collected 28 days after the second AZD1222 dose.

The CDR3 region: CASSPGLGSQETQYF. At the DNA level, the sequence is TGTGCCAGCAGCCCCGGACTAGGGTCGCAAGAGACCCAGTACTTC. The chain employs TRBV28 and TRBJ2-5; 7 middle bases align to TRBD2. The cysteine opens and the phenylalanine closes a CDR3 of 15 amino acids. Of the read, only the CDR3 DNA is kept; its 45 bases are in frame from base 1. Looking up the germline V gene yields CDR1 MDHEN and CDR2 SYDVKM. The germline V end is reduced by 6 bases and the J end by 2 bases; junction bases left unmatched: 9.